This entry features one T cell receptor (beta chain) sequence. Its antigen is as yet unknown. V shed 1 base and J 6 bases; nucleotides not matched to a gene: 5. The germline V gene encodes CDR1 LGHNA and CDR2 YNFKEQ. The CDR3 consists of 15 residues. This sample stems from a study of CD8 T cells in ankylosing spondylitis. Regarding the study as a whole: A motif of 8 or 9 highly homologous TCR beta variants was seen as apparently characteristic of ankylosing spondylitis blood. A CD8+ phenotype characterized the disease-linked clones, which were relatively rare in peripheral blood.

Quantitative 5'-RACE with molecular barcodes produced the TCR beta libraries. TCRdb re-derived calls from the 5' RACE reads in MiXCR, one entry per CDR3 protein. The sample consists of under 150,000 distinct CDR3 sequences, roughly 15% of them appearing once. The receptor was isolated from a female donor with ankylosing spondylitis or in good health (not recorded which). The sequencing input was blood, either unsorted or a sorted T cell fraction (not recorded which). The chain recombines TRBV4-2 with TRBJ1-5; 8 bases match TRBD1. CDR3 nucleotides: TGTGCCAGCAGCCAAGGTCAGGGGGCAGTTCAGCCCCAGCATTTT. This gives the protein CASSQGQGAVQPQHF.